The clone carrying this T cell receptor beta chain has at least ten counts. What it binds is unknown. This entry belongs to a study of T cell repertoires in cytomegalovirus infection. Study context: Public TCR beta signatures indicated both CMV infection and matching HLA type. Whole-study results and caveats: People with CMV and the relevant HLA were identified by cumulative public TCR beta family frequency. The ex vivo response showed dominance by HLA-C-restricted CMV-specific TCR beta clonotypes.

Germline V lookup: CDR1 SGHVS, CDR2 FQNEAQ. V gave up 0 bases and J gave up 5 bases; unmatched junction bases: 9. This CDR3 has 17 residues. A single record per CDR3 protein comes from TCRdb applying MiXCR to the reads. The sample carries about 920,000 distinct CDR3 sequences, about 33% recorded once. Sequencing used cultured CD8+ T cells from PBMCs, obtained from culture after CMV antigen stimulation. The chain has TRBV7-8 and TRBJ1-2; 10 nucleotides agree with TRBD1. The receptor was derived from a human donor in good health (CMV status not recorded). Some clones in this sample may be carry-over from other donors' samples. CDR3 amino acids: CASSLANPGQGIYGYTF. The DNA of the CDR3 is TGTGCCAGCAGCTTAGCTAATCCGGGACAGGGGATATATGGCTACACCTTC.